A selection of T cell receptor beta chains follows, all from one sample in a study of T-cell reconstitution after alpha-beta-depleted transplantation in children. TCRdb reanalysed the PCR reads using MiXCR and keeps one entry per CDR3 protein. The sample records approximately 350,000 distinct CDR3 sequences, 10% to 15% being singletons. Material: PBMCs, obtained from the stem cell graft. These receptors were taken from a human donor who donated a stem cell graft to a child with Fanconi anemia. The CDR3 runs from the conserved cysteine through the conserved F or W. The order of the fields is J gene, D gene, clone size, V gene, CDR3 protein, CDR3 DNA. A D gene is named only where the DNA matches it firmly. Rows may omit the clone size; those that give it use once, few, many or a size class.

J gene: TRBJ1-6
D gene: TRBD1
clone size: few
V gene: TRBV7-2
CDR3 protein: CASSGTGGSSSPLHF
CDR3 DNA: TGTGCCAGCAGCGGGACAGGGGGAAGTAGTTCACCCCTCCACTTT

J gene: TRBJ2-2
D gene: -
clone size: few
V gene: TRBV2
CDR3 protein: CASSEWRGELFF
CDR3 DNA: TGTGCCAGCAGTGAGTGGCGCGGGGAGCTGTTTTTT

J gene: TRBJ1-1
D gene: TRBD1
clone size: few
V gene: TRBV28
CDR3 protein: CASSERTGMNTEAFF
CDR3 DNA: TGTGCCAGCAGCGAAAGGACAGGGATGAACACTGAAGCTTTCTTT

J gene: TRBJ2-5
D gene: -
clone size: -
V gene: TRBV29-1
CDR3 protein: CSVELSRGETHYF
CDR3 DNA: TGCAGCGTTGAACTATCCCGGGGAGAGACCCATTACTTC

J gene: TRBJ2-3
D gene: -
clone size: -
V gene: TRBV5-1
CDR3 protein: CASSLEGLEGTDTQYF
CDR3 DNA: TGCGCCAGCAGCTTGGAGGGCCTGGAGGGCACAGATACGCAGTATTTT

J gene: TRBJ2-7
D gene: -
clone size: many
V gene: TRBV11-2
CDR3 protein: CASSFDGTSMMSEEQYF
CDR3 DNA: TGTGCCAGCAGCTTTGACGGCACGTCGATGATGAGTGAAGAGCAGTACTTC

J gene: TRBJ2-3
D gene: -
clone size: few
V gene: TRBV5-1
CDR3 protein: CASSQTGDSTDTQYF
CDR3 DNA: TGCGCCAGCAGCCAAACAGGGGACTCCACAGATACGCAGTATTTT

J gene: TRBJ2-1
D gene: TRBD2
clone size: -
V gene: TRBV18
CDR3 protein: CASSPLGLAGENEQFF
CDR3 DNA: TGTGCCAGCTCACCGCTGGGACTAGCGGGAGAGAATGAGCAGTTCTTC

J gene: TRBJ2-1
D gene: -
clone size: many
V gene: TRBV18
CDR3 protein: CASSPPGVNEQFF
CDR3 DNA: TGTGCCAGCTCACCACCCGGGGTAAATGAGCAGTTCTTC

J gene: TRBJ2-3
D gene: TRBD2
clone size: -
V gene: TRBV11-2
CDR3 protein: CASSRLAGGFDTQYF
CDR3 DNA: TGTGCCAGCAGCCGACTAGCGGGGGGGTTTGATACGCAGTATTTT

J gene: TRBJ1-2
D gene: -
clone size: -
V gene: TRBV4-2
CDR3 protein: CASSQDQHKNYGYTF
CDR3 DNA: TGTGCCAGCAGCCAAGATCAACACAAAAACTATGGCTACACCTTC

J gene: TRBJ1-3
D gene: -
clone size: -
V gene: TRBV12-3/TRBV12-4
CDR3 protein: CASTLGGSGNTIYF
CDR3 DNA: TGTGCCAGCACCCTGGGGGGTTCTGGAAACACCATATATTTT

J gene: TRBJ1-3
D gene: -
clone size: few
V gene: TRBV27
CDR3 protein: CASSPEGRNTIYF
CDR3 DNA: TGTGCCAGCAGTCCGGAGGGGAGAAACACCATATATTTT

J gene: TRBJ1-1
D gene: -
clone size: many
V gene: TRBV21-1
CDR3 protein: CASSKVGPEAFF
CDR3 DNA: TGTGCCAGCAGCAAAGTCGGTCCTGAAGCTTTCTTT

J gene: TRBJ1-5
D gene: TRBD1
clone size: many
V gene: TRBV6-5
CDR3 protein: CASRKRQGAWQPQHF
CDR3 DNA: TGTGCCAGCCGCAAAAGACAGGGGGCTTGGCAGCCCCAGCATTTT

J gene: TRBJ1-1
D gene: -
clone size: many
V gene: TRBV3-1
CDR3 protein: CASSQDNGGPEAFF
CDR3 DNA: TGTGCCAGCAGCCAAGACAACGGCGGCCCTGAAGCTTTCTTT

J gene: TRBJ2-3
D gene: -
clone size: many
V gene: TRBV5-4
CDR3 protein: CASSLAYRDTQYF
CDR3 DNA: TGTGCCAGCAGCTTGGCCTATAGGGATACGCAGTATTTT

J gene: TRBJ2-3
D gene: -
clone size: many
V gene: TRBV3-1
CDR3 protein: CASSQGTLLRMNTQYF
CDR3 DNA: TGTGCCAGCAGCCAAGGGACACTCCTTCGGATGAATACGCAGTATTTT

J gene: TRBJ2-1
D gene: TRBD2
clone size: -
V gene: TRBV27
CDR3 protein: CASSPAAGESYNEQFF
CDR3 DNA: TGTGCCAGCAGTCCCGCTGCGGGGGAATCCTACAATGAGCAGTTCTTC

J gene: TRBJ1-1
D gene: -
clone size: -
V gene: TRBV5-1
CDR3 protein: CASSKFGGNTEAFF
CDR3 DNA: TGCGCCAGCAGTAAATTCGGGGGGAACACTGAAGCTTTCTTT

J gene: TRBJ1-5
D gene: -
clone size: many
V gene: TRBV5-1
CDR3 protein: CASSLSGTPDQPQHF
CDR3 DNA: TGCGCCAGCAGCTTATCCGGGACTCCCGATCAGCCCCAGCATTTT

J gene: TRBJ1-1
D gene: -
clone size: many
V gene: TRBV12-3/TRBV12-4
CDR3 protein: CASSLRGGDTEAFF
CDR3 DNA: TGTGCCAGCAGTTTGAGAGGTGGGGACACTGAAGCTTTCTTT

J gene: TRBJ2-2
D gene: -
clone size: -
V gene: TRBV6-5
CDR3 protein: CASSSRQLTPNTGELFF
CDR3 DNA: TGTGCCAGCAGTTCGAGACAGCTAACCCCGAACACCGGGGAGCTGTTTTTT

J gene: TRBJ2-1
D gene: TRBD1
clone size: few
V gene: TRBV9
CDR3 protein: CASSVRGQPGGQFF
CDR3 DNA: TGTGCCAGCAGCGTCCGGGGACAGCCAGGTGGGCAGTTCTTC

J gene: TRBJ2-3
D gene: TRBD2
clone size: many
V gene: TRBV6-5
CDR3 protein: CASSNNGGTDTQYF
CDR3 DNA: TGTGCCAGCAGTAATAACGGGGGGACAGATACGCAGTATTTT

J gene: TRBJ1-6
D gene: -
clone size: -
V gene: TRBV7-6
CDR3 protein: CASSLEGRPPLHF
CDR3 DNA: TGTGCCAGCAGCTTAGAGGGGAGGCCACCCCTCCACTTT

J gene: TRBJ2-1
D gene: -
clone size: -
V gene: TRBV2
CDR3 protein: CASSLAYGSDEQFF
CDR3 DNA: TGTGCCAGCAGTTTGGCGTACGGCTCGGATGAGCAGTTCTTC

J gene: TRBJ1-2
D gene: -
clone size: -
V gene: TRBV20-1
CDR3 protein: CSAVVGWDGYTF
CDR3 DNA: TGCAGTGCTGTAGTAGGGTGGGATGGCTACACCTTC

J gene: TRBJ1-2
D gene: -
clone size: many
V gene: TRBV9
CDR3 protein: CASSVGGESGYTF
CDR3 DNA: TGTGCCAGCAGCGTAGGGGGAGAGAGTGGCTACACCTTC

J gene: TRBJ2-1
D gene: -
clone size: few
V gene: TRBV12-3/TRBV12-4
CDR3 protein: CASSYWDRPSEQFF
CDR3 DNA: TGTGCCAGCAGCTACTGGGACCGGCCCTCGGAGCAGTTCTTC

J gene: TRBJ2-2
D gene: -
clone size: few
V gene: TRBV5-1
CDR3 protein: CASSNPSQGNTGELFF
CDR3 DNA: TGCGCCAGCAGCAATCCTTCACAGGGGAACACCGGGGAGCTGTTTTTT

J gene: TRBJ2-4
D gene: TRBD2
clone size: -
V gene: TRBV5-1
CDR3 protein: CASSGEGENIQYF
CDR3 DNA: TGCGCCAGCAGCGGGGAGGGCGAAAACATTCAGTACTTC

J gene: TRBJ2-3
D gene: TRBD1
clone size: few
V gene: TRBV4-3
CDR3 protein: CASSQARGRILHTQYF
CDR3 DNA: TGCGCCAGCAGCCAGGCGAGGGGGCGGATTCTCCATACGCAGTATTTT

J gene: TRBJ2-5
D gene: TRBD2
clone size: few
V gene: TRBV6-6
CDR3 protein: CASSYRTRETQYF
CDR3 DNA: TGTGCCAGCAGTTACCGGACTAGAGAGACCCAGTACTTC

J gene: TRBJ1-1
D gene: -
clone size: -
V gene: TRBV15
CDR3 protein: CATSRKGQNTEAFF
CDR3 DNA: TGTGCCACCAGCAGGAAGGGACAGAACACTGAAGCTTTCTTT

J gene: TRBJ2-1
D gene: -
clone size: many
V gene: TRBV29-1
CDR3 protein: CSVEGPGLGVNEQFF
CDR3 DNA: TGCAGCGTTGAGGGGCCAGGACTGGGAGTCAATGAGCAGTTCTTC

J gene: TRBJ2-1
D gene: -
clone size: few
V gene: TRBV5-4
CDR3 protein: CASSLEVGIYNEQFF
CDR3 DNA: TGTGCCAGCAGCTTGGAGGTGGGGATCTACAATGAGCAGTTCTTC

J gene: TRBJ2-2
D gene: TRBD1
clone size: many
V gene: TRBV4-3
CDR3 protein: CASSPLSGTGTGELFF
CDR3 DNA: TGCGCCAGCAGCCCCTTATCCGGGACAGGGACCGGGGAGCTGTTTTTT

J gene: TRBJ1-1
D gene: TRBD1
clone size: -
V gene: TRBV29-1
CDR3 protein: CSDGTGGEVEAFF
CDR3 DNA: TGCAGCGACGGGACAGGGGGCGAAGTAGAGGCTTTCTTT

J gene: TRBJ2-6
D gene: -
clone size: few
V gene: TRBV6-1
CDR3 protein: CASTLAGANVLTF
CDR3 DNA: TGTGCCAGCACTCTCGCGGGGGCCAACGTCCTGACTTTC

J gene: TRBJ2-1
D gene: -
clone size: few
V gene: TRBV6-2/TRBV6-3
CDR3 protein: CASSTGPHNEQFF
CDR3 DNA: TGTGCCAGCAGTACAGGGCCCCACAATGAGCAGTTCTTC

J gene: TRBJ2-6
D gene: -
clone size: many
V gene: TRBV7-8
CDR3 protein: CASSLPPPPVANVLTF
CDR3 DNA: TGTGCCAGCAGCTTACCCCCGCCCCCGGTGGCCAACGTCCTGACTTTC

J gene: TRBJ1-3
D gene: -
clone size: few
V gene: TRBV12-3/TRBV12-4
CDR3 protein: CASSPDTLILDTIYF
CDR3 DNA: TGTGCCAGCAGTCCTGACACCCTCATTCTGGACACCATATATTTT

J gene: TRBJ1-6
D gene: TRBD1
clone size: -
V gene: TRBV12-3/TRBV12-4
CDR3 protein: CASSLGDRNSPLHF
CDR3 DNA: TGTGCCAGCAGTTTGGGGGACAGGAATTCACCCCTCCACTTT

J gene: TRBJ2-7
D gene: -
clone size: -
V gene: TRBV3-1
CDR3 protein: CASSPRQMSSYEQYF
CDR3 DNA: TGTGCCAGCAGCCCGCGACAGATGAGCTCCTACGAGCAGTACTTC